The present entry profiles one T cell receptor (beta chain) with its context. Its antigen is not yet known. The input lacks base qualities; no much larger clone sits a single base away. The sample belongs to a study of OX40 agonist ivuxolimab in advanced cancers. About the investigation overall: Ivuxolimab, which targeted the costimulatory receptor OX40 (CD134), was an agonistic, fully human IgG2 monoclonal antibody. The dose-escalation cohort was 82.7% male with a mean age of roughly 60 years, ranging from about 23 to 85. Partial responses were achieved by three dose-escalation patients, of whom one had hepatocellular carcinoma and two had cutaneous melanoma. Intravenous ivuxolimab was administered to patients every 2 weeks at six dose levels: 0.01, 0.1, 0.3, 1.5, 3 and 10 mg/kg. Of the roughly 52 dose-escalation patients, hepatocellular carcinoma was present in about 19, melanoma in approximately 15, renal cell carcinoma in 9 and head and neck cancer in 9. The monotherapy dose-escalation portion (N ≈ 52 patients) of the phase I ivuxolimab trial is reported in the paper. Prior anti-PD-1, anti-PD-L1 or anti-CTLA-4 therapy was permitted, and approximately 39% of dose-escalation patients had received checkpoint inhibitors. Peripheral TCRbeta sequencing was intended to test whether TCR sequence diversity was altered and clonal T-cell expansion was caused by ivuxolimab.

What the authors observed across the whole study: On average, CD8+ T cells showed more expanded clones than CD4+ T cells after ivuxolimab. The antigen specificity of the clonally expanded peripheral T cells was not determined. In the 0.1-3.0 mg/kg groups, partial responders were among the patients with the lowest normalized peripheral clonal expansion, particularly in CD8+ T cells. Clonal expansion of both CD4+ and CD8+ blood T cells was observed from baseline to week 6 at doses 0.1 to 3.0 mg/kg. Low levels of normalized T-cell clonal expansion were also seen in some patients who did not respond.

In the germline V gene, CDR1 corresponds to SGDLS and CDR2 to YYNGEE. Counted from cysteine to phenylalanine, this CDR3 has 15 amino acids. CDR3 DNA only is kept here, 45 bases in frame from base 1. After removal of 6 bases from V and 4 bases from J, the junction retains 8 bases not matched to a gene. The trial excluded patients who had a history of autoimmune disease or were on systemic immunosuppression. In every dose cohort, peripheral blood was drawn for TCR sequencing at baseline, cycle 4 day 1, and cycle 7 day 1. The samples were drawn from a first-in-human, open-label, multicenter phase I dose-escalation trial of ivuxolimab. Adults with locally advanced or metastatic head and neck squamous cell, hepatocellular, melanoma or renal cell carcinoma were enrolled in the trial. Before TCR sequencing, CD4+ and CD8+ T cells were separately sorted from peripheral blood. Genomic DNA was extracted from sorted cells for sequencing of the TCRbeta CDR3 region. TCRbeta CDR3 regions were sequenced using the immunoSEQ Assay. The immuneACCESS repertoire file appears here via TCRdb, limited to in-frame rearrangements. These files lack a portion of the clones; in checked studies, under half of the deficit traces to unresolved V genes, and the cause of the others is not known. This sample is represented by 75,000 to 90,000 clones; around nine tenths of them were singletons. 0.55% to 0.75% of the sample belongs to the ten largest clones.

The sequences come from CD4+ or CD8+ T cells sorted from blood, collected in a trial of the OX40 agonist ivuxolimab. The chain is made from TRBV9 and TRBJ2-3, with 10 bases matching TRBD2. The receptor comes from an adult with an advanced solid tumor such as melanoma, head and neck, liver or kidney cancer. CDR3 region: CASTPTAGGPDTQYF. Read as DNA, the sequence is TGTGCCAGCACCCCCACAGCGGGGGGGCCAGATACGCAGTATTTT.